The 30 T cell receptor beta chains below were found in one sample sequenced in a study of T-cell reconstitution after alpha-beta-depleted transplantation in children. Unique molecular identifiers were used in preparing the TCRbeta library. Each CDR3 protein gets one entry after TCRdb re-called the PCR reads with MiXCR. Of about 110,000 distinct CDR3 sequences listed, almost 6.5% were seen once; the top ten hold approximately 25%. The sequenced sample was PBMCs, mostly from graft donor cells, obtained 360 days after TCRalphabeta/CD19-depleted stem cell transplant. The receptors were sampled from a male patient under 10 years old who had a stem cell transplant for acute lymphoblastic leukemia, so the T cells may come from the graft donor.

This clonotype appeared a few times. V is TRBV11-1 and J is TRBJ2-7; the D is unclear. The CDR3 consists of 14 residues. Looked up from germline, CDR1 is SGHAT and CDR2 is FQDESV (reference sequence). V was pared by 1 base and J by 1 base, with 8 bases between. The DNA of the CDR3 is TGTGCCAGCAGCTTAGAGGTTCAGTCCTACGAGCAGTACTTC. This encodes CASSLEVQSYEQYF.

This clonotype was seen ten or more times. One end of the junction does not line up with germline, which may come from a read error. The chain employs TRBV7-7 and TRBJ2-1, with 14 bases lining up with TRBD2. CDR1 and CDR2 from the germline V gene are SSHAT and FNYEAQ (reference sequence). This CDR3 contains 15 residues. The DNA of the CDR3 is TGTGCTAGCAGCGGGGGACTAGCGGGAGACCGGGAGCAGTTCTTC. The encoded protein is CASSGGLAGDREQFF.

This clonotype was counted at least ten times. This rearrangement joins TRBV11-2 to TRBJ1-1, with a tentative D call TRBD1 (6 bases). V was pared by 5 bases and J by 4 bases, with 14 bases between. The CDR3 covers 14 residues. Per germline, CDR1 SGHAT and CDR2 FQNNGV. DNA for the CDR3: TGTGCCAGCAGCCCCACAGGGTTAAGCACTGAAGCTTTCTTT. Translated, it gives CASSPTGLSTEAFF.

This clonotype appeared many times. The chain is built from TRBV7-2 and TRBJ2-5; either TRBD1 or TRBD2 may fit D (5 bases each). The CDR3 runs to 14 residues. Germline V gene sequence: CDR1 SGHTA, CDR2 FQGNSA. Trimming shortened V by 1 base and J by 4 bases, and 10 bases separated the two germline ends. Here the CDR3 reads CASSLGGWGETQYF. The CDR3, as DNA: TGTGCCAGCAGCTTAGGGGGGTGGGGAGAGACCCAGTACTTC.

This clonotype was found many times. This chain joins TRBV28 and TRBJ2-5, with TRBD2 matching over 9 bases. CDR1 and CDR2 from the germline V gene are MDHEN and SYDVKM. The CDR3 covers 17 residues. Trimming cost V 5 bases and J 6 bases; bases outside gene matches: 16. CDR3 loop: CASSRPAGGPHKKTQYF. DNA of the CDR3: TGTGCCAGCAGTCGTCCTGCGGGAGGGCCCCACAAAAAGACCCAGTACTTC.

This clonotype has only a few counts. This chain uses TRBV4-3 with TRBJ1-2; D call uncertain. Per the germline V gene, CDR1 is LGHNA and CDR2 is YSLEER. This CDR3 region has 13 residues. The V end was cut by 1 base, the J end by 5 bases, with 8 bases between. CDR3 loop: CASSQGRRYGYTF. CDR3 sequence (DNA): TGCGCCAGCAGCCAAGGCCGGAGGTATGGCTACACCTTC.

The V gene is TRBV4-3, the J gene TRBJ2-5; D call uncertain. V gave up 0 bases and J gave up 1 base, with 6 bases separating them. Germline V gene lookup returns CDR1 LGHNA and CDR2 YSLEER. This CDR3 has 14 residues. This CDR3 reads CASSQEGSQETQYF. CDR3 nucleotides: TGCGCCAGCAGCCAAGAGGGCAGCCAAGAGACCCAGTACTTC.

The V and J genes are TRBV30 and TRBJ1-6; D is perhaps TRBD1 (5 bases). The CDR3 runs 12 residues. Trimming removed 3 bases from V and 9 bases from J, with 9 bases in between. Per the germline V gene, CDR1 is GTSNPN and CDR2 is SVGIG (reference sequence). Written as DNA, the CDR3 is TGTGCCTGGAGGGGGACGGGTTCACCCCTCCACTTT. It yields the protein CAWRGTGSPLHF.

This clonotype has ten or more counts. The CDR3 protein is CASSSSGGELFF. In DNA form, the CDR3 reads TGTGCCAGCAGTTCTTCCGGCGGGGAGCTGTTTTTT. The V gene is TRBV12-3 or TRBV12-4, the J gene TRBJ2-2; unclear D gene. Trimming stripped 4 bases from V and 7 bases from J, with 7 bases between. The CDR3 loop spans 12 amino acids.

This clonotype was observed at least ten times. The CDR3 bases are TGTGCCAGCAGCGTAAGGGGATTGAACACTGAAGCTTTCTTT. It is translated as CASSVRGLNTEAFF. The chain recombines TRBV9 with TRBJ1-1; the D gene is possibly TRBD1 (5 bases). Trimming took 1 base from V and 0 from J, leaving 7 bases between them. Per germline, CDR1 SGDLS and CDR2 YYNGEE. This CDR3 contains 14 residues.

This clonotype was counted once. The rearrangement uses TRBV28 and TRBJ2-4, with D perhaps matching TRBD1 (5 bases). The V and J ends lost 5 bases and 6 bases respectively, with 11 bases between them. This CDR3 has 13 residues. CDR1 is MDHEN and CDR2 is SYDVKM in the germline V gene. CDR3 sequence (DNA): TGTGCCAGCAGTGAAGGGGTGGGAAACATTCAGTACTTC. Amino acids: CASSEGVGNIQYF.

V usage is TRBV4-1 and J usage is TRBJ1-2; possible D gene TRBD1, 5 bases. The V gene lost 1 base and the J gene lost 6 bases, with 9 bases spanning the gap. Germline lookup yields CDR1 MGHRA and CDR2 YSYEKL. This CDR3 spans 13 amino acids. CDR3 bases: TGCGCCAGCAGCCAAGTCAGGGAGGATGGCTACACCTTC. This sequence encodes CASSQVREDGYTF.

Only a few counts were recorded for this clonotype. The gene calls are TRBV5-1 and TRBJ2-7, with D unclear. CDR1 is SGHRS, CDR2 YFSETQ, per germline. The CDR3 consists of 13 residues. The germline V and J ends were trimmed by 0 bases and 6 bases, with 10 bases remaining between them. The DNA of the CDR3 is TGCGCCAGCAGCTTGGGACACCCTTTCGAGCAGTACTTC. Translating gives CASSLGHPFEQYF.

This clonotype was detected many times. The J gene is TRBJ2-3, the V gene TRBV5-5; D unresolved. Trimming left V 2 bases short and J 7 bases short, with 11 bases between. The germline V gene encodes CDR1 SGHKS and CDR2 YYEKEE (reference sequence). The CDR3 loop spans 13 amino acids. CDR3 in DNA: TGTGCCAGCAGCTTCAGCAGGCCTAATACGCAGTATTTT. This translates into CASSFSRPNTQYF.

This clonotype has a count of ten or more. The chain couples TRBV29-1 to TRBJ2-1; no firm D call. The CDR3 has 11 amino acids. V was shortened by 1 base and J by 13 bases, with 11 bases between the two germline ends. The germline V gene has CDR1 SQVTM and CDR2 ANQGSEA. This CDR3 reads CSVEVTHGQFF. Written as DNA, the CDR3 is TGCAGCGTTGAAGTGACTCACGGCCAGTTCTTC.

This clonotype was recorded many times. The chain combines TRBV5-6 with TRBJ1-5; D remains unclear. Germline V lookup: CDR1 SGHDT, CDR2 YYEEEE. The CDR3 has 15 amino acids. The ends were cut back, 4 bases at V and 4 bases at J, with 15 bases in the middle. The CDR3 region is CASSPGWYGNQPQHF. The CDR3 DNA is TGTGCCAGCAGCCCGGGCTGGTACGGGAATCAGCCCCAGCATTTT.

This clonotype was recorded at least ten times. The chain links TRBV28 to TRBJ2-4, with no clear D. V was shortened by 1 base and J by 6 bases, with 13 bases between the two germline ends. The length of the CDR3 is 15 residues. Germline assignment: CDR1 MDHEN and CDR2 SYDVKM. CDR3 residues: CASSLSIWLLNIQYF. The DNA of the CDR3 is TGTGCCAGCAGTTTATCGATATGGCTATTAAACATTCAGTACTTC.

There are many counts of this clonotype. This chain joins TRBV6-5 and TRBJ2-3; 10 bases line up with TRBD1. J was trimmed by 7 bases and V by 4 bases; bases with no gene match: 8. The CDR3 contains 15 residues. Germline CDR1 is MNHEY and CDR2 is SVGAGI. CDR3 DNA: TGTGCCAGCAGTTTATGGGACAGGGGACGACATACGCAGTATTTT. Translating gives CASSLWDRGRHTQYF.

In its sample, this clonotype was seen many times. DNA of the CDR3: TGTGCCAGCAGTTGGGCTAGCACAGATACGCAGTATTTT. Encoded protein: CASSWASTDTQYF. The J gene is TRBJ2-3, the V gene TRBV6-5; no reliable D call. The V end lost 4 bases, the J end lost 0 bases, and 5 bases lay between the germline ends. Germline V gives CDR1 MNHEY, CDR2 SVGAGI. The CDR3 runs to 13 residues.

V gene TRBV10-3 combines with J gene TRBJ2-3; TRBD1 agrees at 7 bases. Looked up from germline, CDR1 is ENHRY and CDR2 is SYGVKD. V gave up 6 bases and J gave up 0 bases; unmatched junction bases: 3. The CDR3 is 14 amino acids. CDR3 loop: CAISGQVSTDTQYF. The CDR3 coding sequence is TGTGCCATCAGCGGACAGGTCAGCACAGATACGCAGTATTTT.

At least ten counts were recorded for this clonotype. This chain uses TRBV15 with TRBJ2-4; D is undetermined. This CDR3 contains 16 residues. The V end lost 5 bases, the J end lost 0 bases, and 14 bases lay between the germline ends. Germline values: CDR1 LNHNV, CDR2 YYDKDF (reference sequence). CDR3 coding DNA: TGTGCCACCAGCTCCGGGTCCCCGTTAGCCAAAAACATTCAGTACTTC. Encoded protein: CATSSGSPLAKNIQYF. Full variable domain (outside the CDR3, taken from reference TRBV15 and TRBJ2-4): DAMVIQNPRYQVTQFGKPVTLSCSQTLNHNVMYWYQQKSSQAPKLLFHYYDKDFNNEADTPDNFQSRRPNTSFCFLDIRSPGLGDTAMYLCATSSGSPLAKNIQYFGAGTRLSVL.

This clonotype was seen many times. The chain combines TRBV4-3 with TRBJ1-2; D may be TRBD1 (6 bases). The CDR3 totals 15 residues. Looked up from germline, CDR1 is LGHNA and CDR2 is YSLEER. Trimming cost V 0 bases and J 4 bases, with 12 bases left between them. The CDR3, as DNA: TGCGCCAGCAGCCAAGAAAGGGACACCATCTATGGCTACACCTTC. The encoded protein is CASSQERDTIYGYTF.

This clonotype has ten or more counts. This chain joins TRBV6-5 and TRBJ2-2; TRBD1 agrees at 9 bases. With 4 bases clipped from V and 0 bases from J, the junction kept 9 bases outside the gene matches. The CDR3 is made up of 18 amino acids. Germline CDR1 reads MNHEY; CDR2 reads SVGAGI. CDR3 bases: TGTGCCAGCAGTTCCGGGACAGGGTCCCTCACGAACACCGGGGAGCTGTTTTTT. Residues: CASSSGTGSLTNTGELFF.

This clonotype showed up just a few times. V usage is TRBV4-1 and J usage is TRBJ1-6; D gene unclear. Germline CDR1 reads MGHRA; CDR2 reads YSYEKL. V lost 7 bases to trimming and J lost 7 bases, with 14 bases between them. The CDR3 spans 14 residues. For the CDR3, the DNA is TGCGCCAGCACCGGACGGTCTATAAATTCACCCCTCCACTTT. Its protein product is CASTGRSINSPLHF.

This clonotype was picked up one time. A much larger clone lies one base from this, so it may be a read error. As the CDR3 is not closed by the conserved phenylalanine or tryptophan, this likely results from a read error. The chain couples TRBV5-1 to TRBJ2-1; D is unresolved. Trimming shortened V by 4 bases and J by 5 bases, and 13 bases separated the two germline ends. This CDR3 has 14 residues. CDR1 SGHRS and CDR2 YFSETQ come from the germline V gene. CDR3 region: CASSQHDWNNEQFL. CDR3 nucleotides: TGCGCCAGCAGCCAACATGACTGGAACAATGAGCAGTTCTTA.

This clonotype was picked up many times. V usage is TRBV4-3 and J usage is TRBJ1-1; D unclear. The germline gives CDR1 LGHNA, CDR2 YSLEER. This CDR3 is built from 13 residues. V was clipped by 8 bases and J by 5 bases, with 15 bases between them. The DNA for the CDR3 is TGCGCCAGCGCTAAAATGGGTGGGACTGAAGCTTTCTTT. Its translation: CASAKMGGTEAFF.

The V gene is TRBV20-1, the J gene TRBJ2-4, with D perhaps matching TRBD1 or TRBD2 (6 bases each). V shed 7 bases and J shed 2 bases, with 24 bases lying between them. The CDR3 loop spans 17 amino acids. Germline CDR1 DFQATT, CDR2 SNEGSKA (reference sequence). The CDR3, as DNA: TGCAGTGTCCGGGGGCGGGGAAGGGCCGAGACCAAAAACATTCAGTACTTC. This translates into CSVRGRGRAETKNIQYF.

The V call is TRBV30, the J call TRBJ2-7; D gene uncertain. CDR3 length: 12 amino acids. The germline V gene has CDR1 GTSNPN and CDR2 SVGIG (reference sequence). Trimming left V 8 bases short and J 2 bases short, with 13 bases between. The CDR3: CASRPTAYEQYF. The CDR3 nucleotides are TGTGCCAGTAGGCCCACCGCCTACGAGCAGTACTTC.

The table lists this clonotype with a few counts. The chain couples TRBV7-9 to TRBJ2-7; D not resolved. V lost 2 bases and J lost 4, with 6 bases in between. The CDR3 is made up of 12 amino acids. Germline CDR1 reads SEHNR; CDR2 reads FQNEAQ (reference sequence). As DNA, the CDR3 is TGTGCCAGCAGCTTAATGCCTTACGAGCAGTACTTC. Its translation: CASSLMPYEQYF.

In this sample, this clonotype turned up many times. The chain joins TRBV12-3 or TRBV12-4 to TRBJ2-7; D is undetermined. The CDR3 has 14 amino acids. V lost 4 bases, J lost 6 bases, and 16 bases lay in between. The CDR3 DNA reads TGTGCCAGCAGTTCCCCGACGGCGCCGCCCGAGCAGTACTTC. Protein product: CASSSPTAPPEQYF.